Described below is a single T cell receptor beta chain sequence and its context. Use of 60 Vbeta and 13 Jbeta primers characterized the PCR. The repertoire was sequenced with immunoSEQ multiplex PCR; TCRdb's copy has only in-frame clones and lacks some. Of more than 80,000 clones listed, roughly 77% were seen once; the top ten hold 2.5%. This record comes from a study of cytomegalovirus exposure and HLA in healthy donors. Germline V lookup: CDR1 SGHRS, CDR2 YFSETQ. V gave up 0 bases and J gave up 7 bases, with 13 bases separating them. This CDR3 comprises 14 residues. The sample taken for sequencing was PBMCs. The receptor was isolated from a man aged 35 to 55 in good health and CMV-seronegative. V usage is TRBV5-1 and J usage is TRBJ1-1; D remains unclear. CDR3 sequence (DNA): TGCGCCAGCAGCTTGGCCCCCTCTTTGAGTGAAGCTTTCTTT. It yields the protein CASSLAPSLSEAFF.